Below, 17 T cell receptor beta chains from the same sample are listed, as sequenced in a study of T cell clones after liver transplantation. The protocol was immunoSEQ multiplex PCR, while the TCRdb copy is restricted to in-frame clones and leaves out a portion. The repertoire consists of more than 45,000 clones, with around two thirds occurring once and the leading ten covering about 2.6%. The sequencing used CD4+ T cells from blood, collected at the roughly 15-month timepoint. Every receptor here comes from a human patient who received a liver transplant. Some of the T cells might come from the graft donor.

The rearrangement joins TRBV4-1 to TRBJ1-5; 7 nucleotides match TRBD1. CDR1 and CDR2 (germline): MGHRA, YSYEKL. The CDR3 loop spans 15 amino acids. J lost 7 bases, V lost 0 bases, and 6 bases had no gene match. The CDR3 region has the DNA TGCGCCAGCAGCCAAGATAAAGGGGGCAGGCAGCCCCAGCATTTT. It encodes CASSQDKGGRQPQHF.

This clone was observed many times. The chain employs TRBV19 and TRBJ1-6; 9 bases agree with TRBD1. CDR1 is LNHDA and CDR2 is SQIVND in the germline V gene (reference sequence). V was clipped by 3 bases and J by 9 bases; unmatched bases: 6. CDR3 length equals 15 residues. DNA for the CDR3: TGTGCCAGTAGTATCCACGGGACAGGGACTTCACCCCTCCACTTT. Amino acids: CASSIHGTGTSPLHF.

This chain connects TRBV10-1 to TRBJ1-1; D gene unclear. The CDR3 consists of 13 residues. Germline V CDR1 and CDR2: WNHNN, SYGVQD (reference sequence). Trimming took 5 bases from V and 0 from J, leaving 7 bases between them. The CDR3 coding sequence is TGCGCCAGCAGTTTTACGTTGAACACTGAAGCTTTCTTT. Its translation is CASSFTLNTEAFF.

This rearrangement joins TRBV9 to TRBJ2-1; 15 bases align to TRBD2. V lost 2 bases to trimming and J lost 4 bases; unmatched junction nucleotides: 1. The CDR3 is 16 amino acids. Germline CDR1 is SGDLS and CDR2 is YYNGEE. The CDR3: CASSVGTSGGYNEQFF. As DNA, the CDR3 is TGTGCCAGCAGCGTGGGGACTAGCGGGGGGTACAATGAGCAGTTCTTC.

The CDR3 DNA is TGCGCCAGCAGCTATGGACAGGCAACCTACGAGCAGTACTTC. Translating gives CASSYGQATYEQYF. V gene TRBV5-1 combines with J gene TRBJ2-7, with 7 bases aligning to TRBD1. V lost 3 bases, J lost 2 bases, and 5 bases stayed unmatched. Looked up from germline, CDR1 is SGHRS and CDR2 is YFSETQ. This CDR3 has 14 amino acids.

J is TRBJ1-2 and V is TRBV29-1; unclear D gene. The germline gives CDR1 SQVTM, CDR2 ANQGSEA. V was shortened by 4 bases and J by 7 bases, with 16 bases between the two germline ends. The CDR3 consists of 13 residues. CDR3 region: CSVADTVVAGYTF. CDR3 bases: TGCAGCGTTGCCGACACGGTAGTTGCTGGCTACACCTTC. Together with reference TRBV29-1 and TRBJ1-2, the CDR3 gives the full variable domain: SAVISQKPSRDICQRGTSLTIQCQVDSQVTMMFWYRQQPGQSLTLIATANQGSEATYESGFVIDKFPISRPNLTFSTLTVSNMSPEDSSIYLCSVADTVVAGYTFGSGTRLTVV.

The chain uses TRBV6-1 and TRBJ1-2, with a possible D match to TRBD1 (6 bases). Trimming removed 5 bases at V and 1 base at J, with 8 bases between. This CDR3 is built from 13 residues. The V gene's germline CDR1 is MNHNS and CDR2 SASEGT. CDR3 coding DNA: TGTGCCAGCAGTCACAGGGATAACTATGGCTACACCTTC. Protein: CASSHRDNYGYTF.

This clone was picked up many times. The chain couples TRBV6-6 to TRBJ1-2; D is perhaps TRBD1 (5 bases). CDR3 length: 13 residues. From germline, CDR1 is MNHNY and CDR2 SVGAGI (reference sequence). Trimming cost V 11 bases and J 4 bases, with 17 bases left between them. The DNA for the CDR3 is TGTGCCGCCCACGGCGGGGGTTTCTATGGCTACACCTTC. Its translation: CAAHGGGFYGYTF.

The genes are TRBV13 and TRBJ2-7; 7 nucleotides align to TRBD1. The CDR3 is made up of 14 amino acids. The germline gives CDR1 PRHDT, CDR2 FYEKMQ (reference sequence). Trimming at V came to 4 bases and at J to 2 bases, leaving 5 bases not matched to a gene. In nucleotides, the CDR3 is TGTGCCAGCAGCTCCTGGGACAGAACCTACGAGCAGTACTTC. It codes for CASSSWDRTYEQYF.

CDR3 coding DNA: TGTGCCAGCAGTGATAGTCAAAACTATGGCTACACCTTC. Translation: CASSDSQNYGYTF. The chain is built from TRBV2 and TRBJ1-2; no firm D call. V gave up 3 bases and J gave up 2 bases, with 7 bases separating them. CDR1 and CDR2 from the germline V gene are SNHLY and FYNNEI. The CDR3 sequence is 13 residues long.

By its share, this clone is medium-sized. The chain recombines TRBV7-9 with TRBJ1-2; unclear D gene. This CDR3 spans 12 amino acids. V lost 1 base and J 8 bases, leaving 8 bases between the germline ends. Germline assignment: CDR1 SEHNR and CDR2 FQNEAQ (reference sequence). The CDR3 DNA sequence: TGTGCCAGCAGCTTAGAAGCGGGCGGCTACACCTTC. Its protein product is CASSLEAGGYTF.

This chain joins TRBV5-4 and TRBJ2-7; tentatively, D is TRBD1 (6 bases). Per germline, CDR1 SGHNT and CDR2 YYREEE (reference sequence). V lost 3 bases and J 2 bases, leaving 15 bases between the germline ends. The CDR3 totals 15 residues. As DNA, the CDR3 is TGTGCCAGCAGCTCAGACAGGCCCCAGGCCTACGAGCAGTACTTC. Translating it yields CASSSDRPQAYEQYF.

The chain links TRBV5-1 to TRBJ2-3; TRBD2 matches at 11 bases. This CDR3 has 16 amino acids. After removal of 4 bases from V and 3 bases from J, the junction contained 7 bases not matched to a gene. CDR1 and CDR2 from the germline V gene are SGHRS and YFSETQ. This CDR3 is CASSISGGAGTDTQYF. For the CDR3, the DNA is TGCGCCAGCAGCATTAGCGGGGGGGCCGGGACAGATACGCAGTATTTT.

In its sample, this clone was seen a few times. The chain has TRBV7-9 and TRBJ1-1; D unresolved. V lost 1 base and J lost 11, with 11 bases in between. The CDR3 spans 12 residues. Per germline, CDR1 SEHNR and CDR2 FQNEAQ (reference sequence). CDR3 protein: CASSLVRDGAFF. CDR3 sequence (DNA): TGTGCCAGCAGCTTAGTTCGGGATGGGGCTTTCTTT.

The rearrangement uses TRBV30 and TRBJ2-3; D ambiguous. Trimming took 3 bases from V and 0 from J, leaving 7 bases between them. Germline assignment: CDR1 GTSNPN and CDR2 SVGIG (reference sequence). This CDR3 has 13 amino acids. The CDR3 sequence is CAWSRVSTDTQYF. The DNA for the CDR3 is TGTGCCTGGAGCCGGGTTAGCACAGATACGCAGTATTTT. Combining the CDR3 with reference TRBV30 and TRBJ2-3 gives the whole variable domain SQTIHQWPATLVQPVGSPLSLECTVEGTSNPNLYWYRQAAGRGLQLLFYSVGIGQISSEVPQNLSASRPQDRQFILSSKKLLLSDSGFYLCAWSRVSTDTQYFGPGTRLTVL.

This clone occurred a few times. The chain couples TRBV5-6 to TRBJ1-5; D gene unclear. Between the trimmed V and J ends, which lost 6 bases and 0 bases, there was a span of 16 bases. This CDR3 region has 16 residues. Per germline, CDR1 SGHDT and CDR2 YYEEEE. CDR3 loop: CASIKFGLDSNQPQHF. The CDR3 DNA reads as TGTGCCAGCATAAAATTCGGACTGGATAGCAATCAGCCCCAGCATTTT. Looking up the rest from reference TRBV5-6 and TRBJ1-5 gives the full variable domain: DAGVTQSPTHLIKTRGQQVTLRCSPKSGHDTVSWYQQALGQGPQFIFQYYEEEERQRGNFPDRFSGHQFPNYSSELNVNALLLGDSALYLCASIKFGLDSNQPQHFGDGTRLSIL.

Here the CDR3 reads CASSTGTDDSGNTIYF. The CDR3 nucleotides read TGTGCCAGCAGCACAGGGACCGACGACTCTGGAAACACCATATATTTT. The V gene is TRBV7-6, the J gene TRBJ1-3; D might be TRBD1 (6 bases). Germline V gene data show CDR1 as SGHVS and CDR2 as FNYEAQ. There are 16 residues in the CDR3. V was cut by 5 bases and J by 0 bases, with 14 bases left in between.